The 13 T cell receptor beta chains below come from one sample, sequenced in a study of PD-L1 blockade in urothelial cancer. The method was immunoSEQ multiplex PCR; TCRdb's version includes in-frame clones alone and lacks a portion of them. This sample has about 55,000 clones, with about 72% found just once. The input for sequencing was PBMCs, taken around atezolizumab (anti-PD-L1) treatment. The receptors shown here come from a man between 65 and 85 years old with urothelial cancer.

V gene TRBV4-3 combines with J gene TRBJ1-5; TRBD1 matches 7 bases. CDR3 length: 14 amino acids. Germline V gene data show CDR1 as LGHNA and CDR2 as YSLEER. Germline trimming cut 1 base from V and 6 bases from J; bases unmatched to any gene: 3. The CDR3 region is CASSQGTGGQPQHF. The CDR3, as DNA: TGCGCCAGCAGCCAAGGGACAGGCGGTCAGCCCCAGCATTTT.

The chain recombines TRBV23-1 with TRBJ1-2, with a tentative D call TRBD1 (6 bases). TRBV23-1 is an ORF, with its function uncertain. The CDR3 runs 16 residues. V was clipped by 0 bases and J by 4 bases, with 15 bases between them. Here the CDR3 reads CASSQSEGGRGYGYTF. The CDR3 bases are TGCGCCAGCAGTCAATCGGAGGGGGGGCGCGGCTATGGCTACACCTTC.

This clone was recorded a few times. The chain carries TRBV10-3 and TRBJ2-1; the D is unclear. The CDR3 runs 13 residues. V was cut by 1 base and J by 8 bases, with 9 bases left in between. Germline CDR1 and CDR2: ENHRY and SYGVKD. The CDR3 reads CAISELEHDEQFF. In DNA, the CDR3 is TGTGCCATCAGTGAGTTGGAGCACGATGAGCAGTTCTTC.

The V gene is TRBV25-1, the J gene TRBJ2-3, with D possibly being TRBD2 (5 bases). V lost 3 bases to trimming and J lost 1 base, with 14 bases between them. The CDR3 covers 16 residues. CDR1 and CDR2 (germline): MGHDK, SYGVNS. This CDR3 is CASSDVRGGGTDTQYF. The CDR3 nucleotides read TGTGCCAGCAGTGACGTTCGGGGTGGGGGCACAGATACGCAGTATTTT.

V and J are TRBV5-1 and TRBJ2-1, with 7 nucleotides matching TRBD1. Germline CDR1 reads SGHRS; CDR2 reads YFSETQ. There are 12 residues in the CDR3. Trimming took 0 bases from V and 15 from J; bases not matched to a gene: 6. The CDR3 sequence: CASSLAGQERFF. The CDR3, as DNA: TGCGCCAGCAGCTTGGCCGGACAGGAGAGGTTCTTC.

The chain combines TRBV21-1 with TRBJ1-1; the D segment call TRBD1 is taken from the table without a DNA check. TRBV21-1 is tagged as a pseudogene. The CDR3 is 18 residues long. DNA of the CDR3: TGTGCCAGCAGCAAATCACCGGGACAGGGCAGGGAGGACACTGAAGCTTTCTTT. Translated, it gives CASSKSPGQGREDTEAFF.

The CDR3 DNA follows: TGTGCCAGCAGCCAGTACTTTTCCATACAAGAGACCCAGTACTTC. Encoded protein: CASSQYFSIQETQYF. The genes are TRBV14 and TRBJ2-5; the D is unclear. V lost 3 bases to trimming and J lost 2 bases, with 13 bases between them. From germline, CDR1 is SGHDN and CDR2 FVKESK. The CDR3 extends over 15 amino acids.

CDR3 nucleotide sequence: TGTGCCAGCCAGGACTTAAACTACGAGCAGTACTTC. Translated, it gives CASQDLNYEQYF. The chain couples TRBV6-6 to TRBJ2-7; D might be TRBD2 (5 bases). The CDR3 sequence is 12 residues long. Deletions cut 8 bases from V and 3 bases from J, with 11 bases between. Germline-derived CDR1 and CDR2 are MNHNY and SVGAGI (reference sequence).

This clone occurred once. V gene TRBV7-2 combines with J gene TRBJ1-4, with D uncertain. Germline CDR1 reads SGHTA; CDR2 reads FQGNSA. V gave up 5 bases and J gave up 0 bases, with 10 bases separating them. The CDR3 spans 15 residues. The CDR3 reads CASSAPGATNEKLFF. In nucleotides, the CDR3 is TGTGCCAGCAGCGCGCCGGGTGCAACTAATGAAAAACTGTTTTTT.

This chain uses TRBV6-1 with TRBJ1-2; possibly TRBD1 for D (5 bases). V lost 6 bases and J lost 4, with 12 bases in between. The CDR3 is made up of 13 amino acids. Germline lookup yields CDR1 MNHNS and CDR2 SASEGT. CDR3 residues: CASRGPLGYGYTF. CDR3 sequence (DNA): TGTGCCAGCAGGGGGCCGTTGGGCTATGGCTACACCTTC.

The CDR3 DNA reads as TGTGCCAGCAGAACTCCAGGGATTAACAATCAGCCCCAGCATTTT. This codes for CASRTPGINNQPQHF. This chain connects TRBV28 to TRBJ1-5, with D maybe TRBD1 (5 bases). The CDR3 contains 15 residues. V lost 6 bases to trimming and J lost 3 bases, with 15 bases between them. Germline V CDR1 and CDR2: MDHEN, SYDVKM.

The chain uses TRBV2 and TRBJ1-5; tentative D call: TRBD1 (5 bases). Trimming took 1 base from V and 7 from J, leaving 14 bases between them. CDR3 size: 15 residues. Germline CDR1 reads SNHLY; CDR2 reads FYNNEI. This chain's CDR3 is CASSEGTSERQPQHF. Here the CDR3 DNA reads TGTGCCAGCAGTGAAGGGACATCCGAAAGACAGCCCCAGCATTTT.

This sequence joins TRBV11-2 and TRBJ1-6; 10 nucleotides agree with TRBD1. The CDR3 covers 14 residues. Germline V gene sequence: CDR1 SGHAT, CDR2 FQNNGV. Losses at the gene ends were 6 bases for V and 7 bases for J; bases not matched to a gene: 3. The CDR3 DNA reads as TGTGCCAGCAGTTGGACAGGGGGAAATTCACCCCTCCACTTT. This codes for CASSWTGGNSPLHF.